Listed below are T cell receptor beta chains from one sample, sequenced in a study of beta chain features in type 1 diabetes. Profiled with immunoSEQ multiplex PCR; TCRdb holds only in-frame clones, not every one. The repertoire holds 860,000 or so clones, with roughly 17% as singletons. Sequences were obtained from naive CD4+ T cells from blood. All receptors derive from a woman younger than 30 in good health. CDR3s include the opening cysteine and the closing phenylalanine or tryptophan. Fields, in order: V gene, J gene, D gene, clone size, CDR3 protein, CDR3 DNA. A D gene is named only where the DNA matches it firmly. For some rows the clone size is stated as once, few or many, or as a class when expanded; others skip it.

V: TRBV11-3
J: TRBJ2-1
D: TRBD1
size: few
CDR3: CASSLGQGGYNEQFF
DNA: TGTGCCAGCAGCTTAGGACAGGGGGGCTACAATGAGCAGTTCTTC

V: TRBV7-2
J: TRBJ2-6
D: -
size: few
CDR3: CASSLGGAGANVLTF
DNA: TGTGCCAGCAGCTTAGGGGGCGCTGGGGCCAACGTCCTGACTTTC

V: TRBV28
J: TRBJ2-7
D: -
size: -
CDR3: CASSSPYEQYF
DNA: TGTGCCAGCAGTTCACCCTACGAGCAGTACTTC

V: TRBV5-4
J: TRBJ2-5
D: TRBD2
size: -
CDR3: CASRPVGEGRETQYF
DNA: TGTGCCAGCAGGCCCGTCGGGGAGGGACGCGAGACCCAGTACTTC

V: TRBV5-1
J: TRBJ2-5
D: -
size: -
CDR3: CASRSAVQETQYF
DNA: TGCGCCAGCAGGTCGGCGGTACAAGAGACCCAGTACTTC

V: TRBV25-1
J: TRBJ1-2
D: -
size: -
CDR3: CASSDGRINYGYTF
DNA: TGTGCCAGCAGTGACGGGCGCATTAACTATGGCTACACCTTC

V: TRBV6-6
J: TRBJ2-1
D: -
size: -
CDR3: CASSYFSPRERFF
DNA: TGTGCCAGCAGTTATTTCTCACCGCGGGAACGGTTCTTC

V: TRBV7-2
J: TRBJ1-5
D: -
size: few
CDR3: CASGEYNQPQHF
DNA: TGTGCCAGCGGGGAATACAATCAGCCCCAGCATTTT

V: TRBV9
J: TRBJ2-5
D: -
size: few
CDR3: CASSVLPGETQYF
DNA: TGTGCCAGCAGCGTATTGCCCGGGGAGACCCAGTACTTC

V: TRBV28
J: TRBJ2-5
D: -
size: -
CDR3: CASSSQETQYF
DNA: TGTGCCAGCAGTTCACAAGAGACCCAGTACTTC

V: TRBV7-9
J: TRBJ1-1
D: TRBD1
size: few
CDR3: CASSPWGQQNTEAFF
DNA: TGTGCCAGCAGCCCATGGGGACAGCAGAACACTGAAGCTTTCTTT

V: TRBV6-5
J: TRBJ2-3
D: -
size: few
CDR3: CASSYSMLRTQYF
DNA: TGTGCCAGCAGTTACTCCATGCTTCGTACGCAGTATTTT

V: TRBV19
J: TRBJ2-5
D: TRBD1
size: -
CDR3: CASRDRLETQYF
DNA: TGTGCCAGTAGGGACAGGTTAGAGACCCAGTACTTC

V: TRBV5-4
J: TRBJ2-3
D: -
size: few
CDR3: CASSLNFQTTPTDTQYF
DNA: TGTGCCAGCAGCTTGAATTTCCAAACTACTCCCACAGATACGCAGTATTTT

V: TRBV7-9
J: TRBJ1-1
D: -
size: -
CDR3: CASSLVGVNTEAFF
DNA: TGTGCCAGCAGCTTAGTCGGGGTGAACACTGAAGCTTTCTTT

V: TRBV18
J: TRBJ2-1
D: -
size: few
CDR3: CASSPLPGVTNEQFF
DNA: TGTGCCAGCTCACCCTTACCGGGAGTTACGAATGAGCAGTTCTTC

V: TRBV28
J: TRBJ2-1
D: -
size: -
CDR3: CASRKGILGDEQFF
DNA: TGTGCCAGCAGGAAGGGAATTTTGGGAGATGAGCAGTTCTTC

V: TRBV4-1
J: TRBJ1-2
D: -
size: -
CDR3: CASSQDAAVNYGYTF
DNA: TGCGCCAGCAGCCAAGATGCGGCAGTTAACTATGGCTACACCTTC

V: TRBV9
J: TRBJ2-2
D: TRBD2
size: -
CDR3: CASSAGTSHLTGELFF
DNA: TGTGCCAGCAGCGCCGGGACTAGCCATCTCACCGGGGAGCTGTTTTTT

V: TRBV2
J: TRBJ2-1
D: TRBD2
size: few
CDR3: CASKLGLAGGPHNEQFF
DNA: TGTGCCAGCAAACTCGGACTAGCGGGAGGGCCCCACAATGAGCAGTTCTTC

V: TRBV5-6
J: TRBJ1-1
D: -
size: -
CDR3: CASSPKTGEDTEAFF
DNA: TGTGCCAGCAGCCCGAAAACAGGAGAGGACACTGAAGCTTTCTTT

V: TRBV7-9
J: TRBJ2-2
D: TRBD2
size: -
CDR3: CASSLPRGLAGIGELFF
DNA: TGTGCCAGCAGCCTCCCCAGGGGACTAGCGGGAATCGGGGAGCTGTTTTTT

V: TRBV27
J: TRBJ2-7
D: TRBD1
size: -
CDR3: CAAGGQGREQYF
DNA: TGTGCCGCCGGAGGACAGGGACGCGAGCAGTACTTC

V: TRBV7-2
J: TRBJ2-1
D: -
size: few
CDR3: CASSPRTYSYNEQFF
DNA: TGTGCCAGCAGCCCCCGGACATACTCCTACAATGAGCAGTTCTTC

V: TRBV20-1
J: TRBJ2-5
D: -
size: few
CDR3: CSARRGETQYF
DNA: TGCAGTGCTCGACGAGGAGAGACCCAGTACTTC

V: TRBV4-2
J: TRBJ2-2
D: TRBD2
size: few
CDR3: CASSQDRTSGRANTGELFF
DNA: TGTGCCAGCAGCCAAGATCGTACTAGCGGGAGAGCGAACACCGGGGAGCTGTTTTTT

V: TRBV28
J: TRBJ1-4
D: -
size: -
CDR3: CASSGVATNEKLFF
DNA: TGTGCCAGCTCGGGGGTTGCAACTAATGAAAAACTGTTTTTT

V: TRBV4-2
J: TRBJ2-3
D: TRBD2
size: few
CDR3: CASSQALLMTSSDTQYF
DNA: TGTGCCAGCAGCCAAGCGTTACTCATGACTAGCAGCGATACGCAGTATTTT

V: TRBV5-6
J: TRBJ2-1
D: TRBD1
size: few
CDR3: CASSLGRDRGPNEQFF
DNA: TGTGCCAGCAGCTTGGGCCGGGACAGGGGGCCGAATGAGCAGTTCTTC

V: TRBV28
J: TRBJ1-1
D: -
size: once
CDR3: CASSLTGGTEAFF
DNA: TGTGCCAGCAGTCTGACAGGAGGCACTGAAGCTTTCTTT

V: TRBV28
J: TRBJ2-1
D: -
size: -
CDR3: CASSPPGDLDNEQFF
DNA: TGTGCCAGCAGTCCGCCCGGTGACCTCGACAATGAGCAGTTCTTC

V: TRBV4-3
J: TRBJ2-1
D: -
size: -
CDR3: CASSQDRAGSEQFF
DNA: TGCGCCAGCAGCCAAGATCGGGCGGGAAGTGAGCAGTTCTTC

V: TRBV19
J: TRBJ2-7
D: TRBD2
size: -
CDR3: CASSLHSGLADSYEQYF
DNA: TGTGCCAGTAGTCTACACTCGGGACTAGCGGACTCCTACGAGCAGTACTTC

V: TRBV5-4
J: TRBJ2-3
D: -
size: few
CDR3: CASTREPTDTQYF
DNA: TGTGCCAGCACTCGAGAACCAACAGATACGCAGTATTTT

V: TRBV29-1
J: TRBJ1-5
D: -
size: -
CDR3: CSVGAGRHQPQHF
DNA: TGCAGCGTTGGGGCGGGGAGACATCAGCCCCAGCATTTT

V: TRBV7-3
J: TRBJ2-1
D: TRBD2
size: -
CDR3: CASSLGPLTSGRGSSSYNEQFF
DNA: TGTGCCAGCAGCTTAGGCCCTCTAACTAGCGGGAGAGGTTCCAGCTCCTACAATGAGCAGTTCTTC